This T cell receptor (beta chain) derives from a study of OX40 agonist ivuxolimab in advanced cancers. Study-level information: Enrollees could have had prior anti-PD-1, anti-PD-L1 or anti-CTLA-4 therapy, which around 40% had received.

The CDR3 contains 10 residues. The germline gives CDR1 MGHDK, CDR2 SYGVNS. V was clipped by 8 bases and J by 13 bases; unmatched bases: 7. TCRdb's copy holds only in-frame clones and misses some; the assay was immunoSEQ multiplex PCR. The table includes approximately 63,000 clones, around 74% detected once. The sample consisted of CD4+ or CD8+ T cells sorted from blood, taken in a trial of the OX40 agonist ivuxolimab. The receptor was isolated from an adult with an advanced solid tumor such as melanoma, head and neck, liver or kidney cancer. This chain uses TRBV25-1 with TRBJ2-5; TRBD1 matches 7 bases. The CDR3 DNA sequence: TGTGCCAGCGGGGACAGCGGTCTGTACTTC. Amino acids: CASGDSGLYF.